Described below is a single T cell receptor beta chain sequence and its context. Its antigen is unidentified. CDR3 length equals 18 residues. The V gene's germline CDR1 is DFQATT and CDR2 SNEGSKA (reference sequence). The data belong to a study of T cells expressing NK-cell markers. Study as a whole: Source material for TCR beta repertoires consisted of sorted CD3+CD56+NKG2C+, CD3+CD56+NKG2C- and CD3+CD56-NKG2C+ T cells. Study conclusions and caveats: Top CD8+ clonotypes included the dominant CD3+CD56+NKG2C+ clonotypes in several donors. In several donors, dominant clonotypes made up roughly 28.3-65% of CD3+CD56-NKG2C+ cells.

Following a re-call of the 5' RACE reads, TCRdb has one entry per CDR3 protein and lacks DNA. The repertoire table contains 150,000 to 180,000 distinct CDR3 sequences. The source is a woman aged 50 to 60 in good health. The chain uses TRBV20-1 and TRBJ1-1; TCRdb designates TRBD1, a call that cannot be tested without DNA. Sequenced sample: blood T cells: a sorted CD56 or NKG2C T cell subset, CD4+ or CD8+ T cells, or bulk PBMC T cells (not recorded which). CDR3 sequence reads: CSARELTGLGSENTEAFF.